These T cell receptor beta chains were read from a single sample in a study of T-cell reconstitution after alpha-beta-depleted transplantation in children. TCRdb processed the PCR reads anew with MiXCR; each CDR3 protein has one entry. Of 700,000 to 950,000 distinct CDR3 sequences listed, around 17% are singletons. The specimen was PBMCs, mostly from graft donor cells, collected 360 days after TCRalphabeta/CD19-depleted stem cell transplant. The receptors derive from a male patient under 18 who had a stem cell transplant for acute lymphoblastic leukemia, so the T cells may come from the graft donor. CDR3s include the opening cysteine and the closing phenylalanine or tryptophan. A D gene is named only where the DNA matches it firmly. Clone sizes are given selectively: once, few, many, or a class where the clone is expanded.

V gene	clone size	J gene	D gene	CDR3 DNA	CDR3 protein
TRBV27	NA	TRBJ2-3	TRBD2	TGTGCCACCGGGGAGCGGGAGGGCCAAGATACGCAGTATTTT	CATGEREGQDTQYF
TRBV6-1	NA	TRBJ2-5	NA	TGTGCCAGCAGGACGGGGCTTGGGCGAGAGACCCAGTACTTC	CASRTGLGRETQYF
TRBV29-1	NA	TRBJ1-5	NA	TGCAGCGTTATAAGAGATAGCAATCAGCCCCAGCATTTT	CSVIRDSNQPQHF
TRBV7-9	few	TRBJ1-2	NA	TGTGCCAGCAGCTTAGCGGGCAGAAGAAACTATGGCTACACCTTC	CASSLAGRRNYGYTF
TRBV18	many	TRBJ2-2	TRBD2	TGTGCCAGCTCTCAGCGGGAGAGGCACACCGGGGAGCTGTTTTTT	CASSQRERHTGELFF
TRBV15	few	TRBJ1-5	TRBD1	TGTGCCACCAGCAGAGTCCGCCTATTGCAGGGGGGAGGTCAGCCCCAGCATTTT	CATSRVRLLQGGGQPQHF
TRBV10-3	many	TRBJ1-1	NA	TGTGCCATCAGTGAGCCGCCCGGGGGCGAAGCTTTCTTT	CAISEPPGGEAFF
TRBV29-1	NA	TRBJ1-4	NA	TGCAGCGTTGCGACAGGCGGTAATGAAAAACTGTTTTTT	CSVATGGNEKLFF
TRBV15	few	TRBJ1-5	NA	TGTGCCACCAGCAGTCCGGGACCTCGGCCGCGGCCCCAGCATTTT	CATSSPGPRPRPQHF
TRBV7-7	few	TRBJ2-7	NA	TGTGCCAGCAGCTTAGGGGAGCCGGGCGAGCAGTACTTC	CASSLGEPGEQYF
TRBV19	few	TRBJ1-2	TRBD1	TGTGCCAGTAGTTTCGGACAGGGAGGAAGGTATGGCTACACCTTC	CASSFGQGGRYGYTF
TRBV6-5	NA	TRBJ2-3	NA	TGTGCCAGCAGTTATTTTTGGACTGGCACAGATACGCAGTATTTT	CASSYFWTGTDTQYF
TRBV24-1	few	TRBJ2-1	TRBD2	TGTGCCACCAGTGATAGCGGGAAATCCTACAATGAGCAGTTCTTC	CATSDSGKSYNEQFF
TRBV5-8	few	TRBJ2-2	TRBD2	TGTGCCAGCAGCGGACGGGACTACGGCACCGGGGAGCTGTTTTTT	CASSGRDYGTGELFF
TRBV11-2	NA	TRBJ2-1	TRBD2	TGTGCCAGCAGCTTAACTAGCGGGAGTGGGTCTCTTTACAATGAGCAGTTCTTC	CASSLTSGSGSLYNEQFF
TRBV13	NA	TRBJ2-3	NA	TGTGCCAGCAGCTTAAGAGGGGCAGGCACGCGCTTGTATGGCACAGATACGCAGTATTTT	CASSLRGAGTRLYGTDTQYF
TRBV20-1	few	TRBJ2-7	NA	TGCAGTGCTAGTACCTACGAGCAGTACTTC	CSASTYEQYF
TRBV29-1	NA	TRBJ1-2	NA	TGCAGCGTTGTCCGGGGCCTAGGGAACTATGGCTACACCTTC	CSVVRGLGNYGYTF
TRBV5-6	few	TRBJ1-2	TRBD1	TGTGCCAGCAGCTTGACAGGGGCCGGATGGTTCGCCTTC	CASSLTGAGWFAF